Below are 4 T cell receptor beta chains sequenced from a single sample in a study of cytomegalovirus exposure and HLA in healthy donors. Researchers ran the PCR with 60 Vbeta and 13 Jbeta primers. This table comes from immunoSEQ multiplex PCR, and its TCRdb copy is limited to in-frame clones, with some not included. The repertoire holds more than 200,000 clones, with roughly 82% as singletons. Specimen: PBMCs. These TCRs come from a man aged 35 to 55 in good health and CMV-seropositive.

This clone showed up just a few times. The same CDR3 can be traced to other DNA sequences in this sample. The rearrangement links TRBV19 to TRBJ1-1; the D is unclear. There are 13 residues in the CDR3. Germline V CDR1 and CDR2: LNHDA, SQIVND (reference sequence). The V end lost 7 bases, the J end lost 1 base, and 10 bases lay between the germline ends. DNA for the CDR3: TGTGCCAGTACCCCGGGAGGGAACACTGAAGCTTTCTTT. Translation: CASTPGGNTEAFF. The full variable domain, with the rest looked up from reference TRBV19 and TRBJ1-1, is DGGITQSPKYLFRKEGQNVTLSCEQNLNHDAMYWYRQDPGQGLRLIYYSQIVNDFQKGDIAEGYSVSREKKESFPLTVTSAQKNPTAFYLCASTPGGNTEAFFGQGTRLTVV.

This chain joins TRBV29-1 and TRBJ1-2, with a weak D call TRBD1 (5 bases). Trimming took off 5 bases at V and 8 bases at J, with 12 bases between the two ends. Germline lookup yields CDR1 SQVTM and CDR2 ANQGSEA. The CDR3 totals 11 residues. The CDR3 DNA is TGCAGCGTTTCCCAGGGAGGAGGCTACACCTTC. As protein: CSVSQGGGYTF.

This clone was seen once. This chain uses TRBV5-1 with TRBJ2-7, with 7 bases fitting TRBD1. Germline assignment: CDR1 SGHRS and CDR2 YFSETQ. This CDR3 has 15 amino acids. Unmatched junction bases numbered 5, after V lost 0 bases and J lost 2 bases. Here the CDR3 reads CASSLAPDRTYEQYF. The CDR3, as DNA: TGCGCCAGCAGCTTGGCTCCGGACAGGACCTACGAGCAGTACTTC.

The J gene is TRBJ2-1, the V gene TRBV14, with 7 bases lining up with TRBD2. Unmatched junction bases numbered 7, after V lost 5 bases and J lost 6 bases. The CDR3 extends over 14 amino acids. Germline V gene data show CDR1 as SGHDN and CDR2 as FVKESK. The CDR3 reads CASSGSAGANEQFF. The DNA of the CDR3 is TGTGCCAGCAGCGGATCGGCGGGAGCCAATGAGCAGTTCTTC.